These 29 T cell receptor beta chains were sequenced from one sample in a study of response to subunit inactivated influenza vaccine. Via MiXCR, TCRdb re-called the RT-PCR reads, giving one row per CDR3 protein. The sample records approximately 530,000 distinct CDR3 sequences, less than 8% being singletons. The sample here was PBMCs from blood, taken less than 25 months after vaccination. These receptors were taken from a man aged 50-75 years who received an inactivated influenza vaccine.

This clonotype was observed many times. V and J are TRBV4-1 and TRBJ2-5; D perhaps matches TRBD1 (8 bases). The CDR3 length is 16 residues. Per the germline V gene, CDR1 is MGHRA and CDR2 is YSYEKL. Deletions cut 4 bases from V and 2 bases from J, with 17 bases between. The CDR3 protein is CASSRGQGGIQETQYF. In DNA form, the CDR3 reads TGCGCCAGCAGCCGAGGACAGGGAGGGATTCAAGAGACCCAGTACTTC.

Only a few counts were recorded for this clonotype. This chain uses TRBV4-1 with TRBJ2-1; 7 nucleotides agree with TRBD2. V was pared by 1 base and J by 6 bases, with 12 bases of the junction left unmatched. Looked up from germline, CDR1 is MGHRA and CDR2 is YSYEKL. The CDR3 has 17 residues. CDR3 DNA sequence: TGCGCCAGCAGCCAAGGTCGGACTAGGAGTGGGGTCAATGAGCAGTTCTTC. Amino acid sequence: CASSQGRTRSGVNEQFF.

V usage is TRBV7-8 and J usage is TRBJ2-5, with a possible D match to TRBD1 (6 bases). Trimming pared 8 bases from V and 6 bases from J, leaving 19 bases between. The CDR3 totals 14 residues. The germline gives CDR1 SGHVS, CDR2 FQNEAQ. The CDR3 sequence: CASSRQGGWKTQYF. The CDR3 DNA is TGTGCCAGCTCGAGACAAGGGGGTTGGAAGACCCAGTACTTC.

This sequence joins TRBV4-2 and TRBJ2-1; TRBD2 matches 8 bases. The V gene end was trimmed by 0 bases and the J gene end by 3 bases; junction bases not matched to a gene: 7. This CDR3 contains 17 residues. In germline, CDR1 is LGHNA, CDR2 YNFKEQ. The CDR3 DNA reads TGTGCCAGCAGCCAAGATACGAGCGGGAGTCTCTACAATGAGCAGTTCTTC. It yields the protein CASSQDTSGSLYNEQFF.

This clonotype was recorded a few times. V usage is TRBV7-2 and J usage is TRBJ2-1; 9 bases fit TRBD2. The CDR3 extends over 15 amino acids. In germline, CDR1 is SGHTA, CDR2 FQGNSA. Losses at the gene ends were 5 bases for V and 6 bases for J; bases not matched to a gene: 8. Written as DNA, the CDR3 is TGTGCCAGCAGCGGCGGGGGGGCCCTAGTCAATGAGCAGTTCTTC. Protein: CASSGGGALVNEQFF.

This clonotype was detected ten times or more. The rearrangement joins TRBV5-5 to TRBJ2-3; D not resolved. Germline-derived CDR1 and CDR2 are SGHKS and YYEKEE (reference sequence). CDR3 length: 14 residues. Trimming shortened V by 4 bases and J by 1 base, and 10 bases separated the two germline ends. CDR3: CASSRAAGTDTQYF. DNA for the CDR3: TGTGCCAGCAGCAGGGCGGCGGGCACAGATACGCAGTATTTT.

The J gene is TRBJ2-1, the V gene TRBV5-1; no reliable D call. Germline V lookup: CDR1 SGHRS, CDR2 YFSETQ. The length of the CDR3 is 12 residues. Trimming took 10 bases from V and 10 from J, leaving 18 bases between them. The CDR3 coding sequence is TGCGCCTGTTCCTGGTCAGTGAAGGAGCAGTTCTTC. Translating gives CACSWSVKEQFF.

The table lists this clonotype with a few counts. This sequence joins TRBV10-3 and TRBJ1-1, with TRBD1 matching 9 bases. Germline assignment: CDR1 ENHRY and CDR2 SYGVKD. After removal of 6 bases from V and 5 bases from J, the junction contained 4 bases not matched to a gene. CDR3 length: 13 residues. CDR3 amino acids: CAISHRGQTEAFF. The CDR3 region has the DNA TGTGCCATCAGCCACAGGGGGCAAACTGAAGCTTTCTTT.

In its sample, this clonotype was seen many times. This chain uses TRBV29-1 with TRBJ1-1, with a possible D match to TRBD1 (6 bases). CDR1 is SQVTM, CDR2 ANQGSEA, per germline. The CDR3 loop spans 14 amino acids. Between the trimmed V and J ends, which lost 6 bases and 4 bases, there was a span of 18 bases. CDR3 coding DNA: TGCAGCGTGCCCAGCAGGGACATAGGCACTGAAGCTTTCTTT. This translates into CSVPSRDIGTEAFF.

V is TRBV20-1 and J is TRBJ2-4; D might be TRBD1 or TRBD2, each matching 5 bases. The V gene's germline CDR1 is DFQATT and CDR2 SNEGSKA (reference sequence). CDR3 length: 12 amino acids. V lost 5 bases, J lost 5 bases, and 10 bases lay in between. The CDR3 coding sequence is TGCAGTGCTTCCGGGACCCAAAACATTCAGTACTTC. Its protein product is CSASGTQNIQYF.

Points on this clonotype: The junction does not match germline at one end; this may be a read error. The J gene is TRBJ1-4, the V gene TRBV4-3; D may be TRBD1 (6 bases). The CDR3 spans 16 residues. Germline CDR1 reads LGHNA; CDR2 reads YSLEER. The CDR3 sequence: CASSQAPYREHEKLFF. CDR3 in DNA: TGCGCCAGCAGTCAAGCTCCATACAGGGAGCATGAAAAACTGTTTTTT.

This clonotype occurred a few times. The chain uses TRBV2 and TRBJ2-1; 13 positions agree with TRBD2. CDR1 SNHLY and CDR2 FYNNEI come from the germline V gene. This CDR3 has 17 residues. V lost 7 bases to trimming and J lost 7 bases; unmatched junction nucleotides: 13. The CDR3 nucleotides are TGTGCCAGCACTTTTCCGGGACTAGCGGGGAGGTCAAATGAGCAGTTCTTC. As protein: CASTFPGLAGRSNEQFF.

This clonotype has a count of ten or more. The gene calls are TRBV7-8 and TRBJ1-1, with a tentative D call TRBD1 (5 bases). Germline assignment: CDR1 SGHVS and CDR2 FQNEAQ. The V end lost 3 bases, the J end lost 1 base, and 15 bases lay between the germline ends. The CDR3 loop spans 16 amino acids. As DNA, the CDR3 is TGTGCCAGCAGCTTGGTCTTGGGGCTCCCGAACACTGAAGCTTTCTTT. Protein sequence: CASSLVLGLPNTEAFF.

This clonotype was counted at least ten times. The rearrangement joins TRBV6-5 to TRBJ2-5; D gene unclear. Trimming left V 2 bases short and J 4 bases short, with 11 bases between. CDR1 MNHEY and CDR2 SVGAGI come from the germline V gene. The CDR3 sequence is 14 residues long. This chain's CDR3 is CASSYGDLGETQYF. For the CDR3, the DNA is TGTGCCAGCAGTTACGGGGATCTAGGAGAGACCCAGTACTTC.

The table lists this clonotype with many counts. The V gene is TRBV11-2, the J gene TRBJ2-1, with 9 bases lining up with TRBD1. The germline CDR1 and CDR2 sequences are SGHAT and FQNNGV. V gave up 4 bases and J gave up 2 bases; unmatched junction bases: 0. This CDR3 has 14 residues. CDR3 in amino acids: CASSWTGAYNEQFF. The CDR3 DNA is TGTGCCAGCAGCTGGACAGGGGCCTACAATGAGCAGTTCTTC.

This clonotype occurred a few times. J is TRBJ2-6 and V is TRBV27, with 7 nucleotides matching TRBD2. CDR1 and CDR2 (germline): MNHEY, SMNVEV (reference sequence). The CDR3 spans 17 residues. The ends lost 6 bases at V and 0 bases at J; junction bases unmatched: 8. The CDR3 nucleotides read TGTGCCAGCAGACCCGGGGGGTGGGACTCTGGGGCCAACGTCCTGACTTTC. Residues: CASRPGGWDSGANVLTF.

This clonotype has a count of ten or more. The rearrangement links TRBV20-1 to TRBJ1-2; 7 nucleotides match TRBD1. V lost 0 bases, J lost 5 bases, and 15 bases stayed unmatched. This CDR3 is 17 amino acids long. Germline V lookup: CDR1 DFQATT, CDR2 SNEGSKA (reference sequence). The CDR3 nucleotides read TGCAGTGCTAGAGATCTACGGTCCCCGGGACAGTTATATGGCTACACCTTC. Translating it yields CSARDLRSPGQLYGYTF.

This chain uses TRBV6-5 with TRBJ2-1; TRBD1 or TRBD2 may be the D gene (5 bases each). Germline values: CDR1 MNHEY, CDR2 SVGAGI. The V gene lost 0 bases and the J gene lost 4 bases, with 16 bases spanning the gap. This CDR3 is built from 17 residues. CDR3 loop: CASSYSLHRDGYNEQFF. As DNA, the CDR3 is TGTGCCAGCAGTTACTCCCTCCATCGGGACGGATACAATGAGCAGTTCTTC.

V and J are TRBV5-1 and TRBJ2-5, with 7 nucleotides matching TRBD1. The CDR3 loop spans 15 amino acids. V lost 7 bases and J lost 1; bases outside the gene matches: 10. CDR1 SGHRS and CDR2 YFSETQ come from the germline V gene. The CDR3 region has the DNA TGCGCCAGCTCGGACAGGCCGGCCCCCCAAGAGACCCAGTACTTC. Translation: CASSDRPAPQETQYF.

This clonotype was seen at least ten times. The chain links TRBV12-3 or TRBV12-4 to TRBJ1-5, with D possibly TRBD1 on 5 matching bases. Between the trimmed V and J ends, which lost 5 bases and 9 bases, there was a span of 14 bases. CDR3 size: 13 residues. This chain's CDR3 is CASSAGTVGPQHF. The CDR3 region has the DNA TGTGCCAGCAGTGCAGGGACGGTGGGGCCCCAGCATTTT.

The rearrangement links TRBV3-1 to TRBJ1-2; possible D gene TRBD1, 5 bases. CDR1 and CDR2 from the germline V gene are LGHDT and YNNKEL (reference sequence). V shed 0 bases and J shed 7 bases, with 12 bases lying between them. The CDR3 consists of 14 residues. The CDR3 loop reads CASSQEGRVLGYTF. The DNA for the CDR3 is TGTGCCAGCAGCCAAGAAGGCAGGGTACTTGGCTACACCTTC.

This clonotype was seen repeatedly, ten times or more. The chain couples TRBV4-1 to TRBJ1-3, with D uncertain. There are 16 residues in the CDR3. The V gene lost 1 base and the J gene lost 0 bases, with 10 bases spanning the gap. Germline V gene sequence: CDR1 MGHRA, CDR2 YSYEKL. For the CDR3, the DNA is TGCGCCAGCAGCCAAGTATTTGACATCTCTGGAAACACCATATATTTT. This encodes CASSQVFDISGNTIYF.

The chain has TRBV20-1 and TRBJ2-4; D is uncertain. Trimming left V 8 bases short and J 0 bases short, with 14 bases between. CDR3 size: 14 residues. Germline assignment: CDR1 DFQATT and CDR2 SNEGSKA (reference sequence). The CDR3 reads CSSASDLAKNIQYF. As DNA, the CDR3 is TGCAGTTCTGCCAGTGATCTAGCCAAAAACATTCAGTACTTC.

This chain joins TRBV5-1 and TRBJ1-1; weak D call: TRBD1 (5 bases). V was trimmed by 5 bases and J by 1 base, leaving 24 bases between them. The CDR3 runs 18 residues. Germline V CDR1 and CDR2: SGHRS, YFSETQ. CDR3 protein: CASSFPRRGEGPNTEAFF. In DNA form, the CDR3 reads TGCGCCAGCAGTTTTCCTCGGAGGGGAGAGGGTCCGAACACTGAAGCTTTCTTT.

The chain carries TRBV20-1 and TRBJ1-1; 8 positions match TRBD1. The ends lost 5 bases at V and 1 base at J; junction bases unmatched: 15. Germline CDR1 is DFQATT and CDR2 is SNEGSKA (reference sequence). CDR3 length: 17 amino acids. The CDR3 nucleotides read TGCAGTGCTCAAAAAGGACAGGGTTTTGTTTGGAACACTGAAGCTTTCTTT. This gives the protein CSAQKGQGFVWNTEAFF.

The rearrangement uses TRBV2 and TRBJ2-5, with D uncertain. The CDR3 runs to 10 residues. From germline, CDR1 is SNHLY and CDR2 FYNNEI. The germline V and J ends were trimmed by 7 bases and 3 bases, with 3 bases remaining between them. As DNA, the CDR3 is TGTGCCAGCACAGAAGAGACCCAGTACTTC. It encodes CASTEETQYF.

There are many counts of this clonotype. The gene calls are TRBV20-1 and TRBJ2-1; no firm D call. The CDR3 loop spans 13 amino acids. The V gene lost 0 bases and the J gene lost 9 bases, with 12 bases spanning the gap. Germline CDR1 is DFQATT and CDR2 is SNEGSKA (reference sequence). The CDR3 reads CSAREGPVFEQFF. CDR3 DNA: TGCAGTGCTAGAGAAGGACCAGTCTTTGAGCAGTTCTTC.

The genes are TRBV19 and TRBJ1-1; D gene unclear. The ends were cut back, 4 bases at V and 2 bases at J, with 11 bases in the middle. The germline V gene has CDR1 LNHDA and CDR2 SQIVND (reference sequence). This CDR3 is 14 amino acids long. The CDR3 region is CASSTWAGNTEAFF. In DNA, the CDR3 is TGTGCCAGTAGTACTTGGGCAGGCAACACTGAAGCTTTCTTT.

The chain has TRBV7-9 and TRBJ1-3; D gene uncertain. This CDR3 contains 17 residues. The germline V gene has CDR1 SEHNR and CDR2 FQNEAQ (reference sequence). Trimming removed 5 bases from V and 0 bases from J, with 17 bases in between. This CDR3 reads CASSPRGGLPSGNTIYF. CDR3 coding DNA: TGTGCCAGCAGCCCACGGGGAGGGCTGCCCTCTGGAAACACCATATATTTT.